This TCR beta chain was recovered during a study of OX40 agonist ivuxolimab in advanced cancers. Overall study context: A male proportion of just over 80% was recorded, with mean age about 54 years and range about 23 to 90.

Germline V gives CDR1 MGHDK, CDR2 SYGVNS. This CDR3 region has 14 residues. Between the trimmed V and J ends, which lost 7 bases and 3 bases, there was a span of 15 bases. Points from the study as a whole: Expanded clones tended on average to be more numerous among CD8+ T cells than CD4+.

Patients with autoimmune history or systemic immunosuppression were excluded. Note on this clone: The antigen is not known.

Profiling relied on immunoSEQ multiplex PCR, and the TCRdb table lists in-frame clones only, not all of them. The table includes under 100,000 clones, roughly 90% detected once. This chain connects TRBV25-1 to TRBJ2-5; D perhaps matches TRBD1 (6 bases). The sequencing used CD4+ or CD8+ T cells sorted from blood, collected in a trial of the OX40 agonist ivuxolimab. This TCR derives from an adult with an advanced solid tumor such as melanoma, head and neck, liver or kidney cancer. The CDR3 protein is CASTDQGTEETQYF. As DNA, the CDR3 is TGTGCCAGCACTGATCAGGGGACCGAAGAGACCCAGTACTTC.